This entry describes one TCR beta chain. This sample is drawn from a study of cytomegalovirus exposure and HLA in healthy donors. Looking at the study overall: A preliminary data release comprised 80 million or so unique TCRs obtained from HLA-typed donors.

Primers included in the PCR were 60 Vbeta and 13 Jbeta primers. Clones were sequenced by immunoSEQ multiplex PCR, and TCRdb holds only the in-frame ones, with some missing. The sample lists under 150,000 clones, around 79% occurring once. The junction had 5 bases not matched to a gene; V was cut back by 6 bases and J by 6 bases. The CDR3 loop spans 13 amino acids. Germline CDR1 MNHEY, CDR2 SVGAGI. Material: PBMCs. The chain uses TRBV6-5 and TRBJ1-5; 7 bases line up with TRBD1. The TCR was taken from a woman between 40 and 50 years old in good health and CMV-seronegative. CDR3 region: CASSPQGTQPQHF. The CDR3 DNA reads TGTGCCAGCAGCCCACAGGGGACTCAGCCCCAGCATTTT.